This is a list of T cell receptor beta chains from one sample in a study of blood T cell repertoires in COVID-19. Method: immunoSEQ multiplex PCR; TCRdb's copy keeps in-frame clones and lacks some. The sample shows roughly 43,000 clones, 55% to 75% of them seen only once. The specimen was peripheral blood. The receptors originated from an elderly man with acute or convalescent COVID-19. CDR3s include the opening cysteine and the closing phenylalanine or tryptophan. A D gene is named only where the DNA matches it firmly. Clone size is shown for a subset of rows, as once, few, many or a class of expanded clone.

TRBV4-2	TRBJ1-2	NA	NA	TGTGCCAGCAGCCCAGGACAGTATGGCTACACCTTC	CASSPGQYGYTF
TRBV18	TRBJ2-1	NA	TRBD2	TGTGCCAGCTCACCAGGCAGCGGGGGAAATGAGCAGTTCTTC	CASSPGSGGNEQFF
TRBV19	TRBJ1-2	NA	TRBD1	TGTGCCACGCGTAGGGGCCAGGGGGCGTCTGGCTACACCTTC	CATRRGQGASGYTF
TRBV7-2	TRBJ2-7	few	NA	TGTGCCAGCAGCTTATTCGCGGCTGCATACGAGCAGTACTTC	CASSLFAAAYEQYF
TRBV5-1	TRBJ1-1	NA	TRBD1	TGCGCCAGCAGCGCGACAGGGTGGACTGAAGCTTTCTTT	CASSATGWTEAFF
TRBV5-1	TRBJ2-7	few	NA	TGCGCCAGCAGCTCCCCCCCCTCCCGGCAGTACTTC	CASSSPPSRQYF
TRBV10-3	TRBJ1-4	NA	NA	TGTGCCATCAGTGCAGGTGAAAAACTGTTTTTT	CAISAGEKLFF
TRBV3-1/TRBV3-2	TRBJ2-1	few	NA	TGTGCCAGCAGCCAAGAACTTTACAATGAGCAGTTCTTC	CASSQELYNEQFF
TRBV11-3	TRBJ2-4	NA	TRBD2	TGTGCCAGCAGCTTGACTAGCGGGGGGGCTCGGGCCGCCAAAAACATTCAGTACTTC	CASSLTSGGARAAKNIQYF
TRBV7-9	TRBJ2-1	NA	NA	TGTGCCAGCAGCTTAAGTGTGGCTCGTGAGCAGTTCTTC	CASSLSVAREQFF
TRBV7-2	TRBJ2-3	NA	TRBD2	TGTGCCAGCAGGTTAGCGGGAGGGCTGGGAGATACGCAGTATTTT	CASRLAGGLGDTQYF
TRBV5-1	TRBJ2-1	NA	TRBD2	TGCGCCAGCAGCTTGGGACGGGGAGGGAATGAGCAGTTCTTC	CASSLGRGGNEQFF
TRBV19	TRBJ2-1	NA	TRBD1	TGTGCCAGTAGACCGGACAGGTCCCTTTACAATGAGCAGTTCTTC	CASRPDRSLYNEQFF
TRBV21-1	TRBJ2-4	NA	NA	TGTGCCAGCAGCAAAGGGCGGGTCCCGTGGGTTAAGCGGGTGGTTGCCAAAAACATTCAGTACTTC	CASSKGRVPWVKRVVAKNIQYF
TRBV6-6	TRBJ1-1	NA	NA	TGTGCCAGCAGCGCAACCGGTGTGGGGGCCGCTGAAGCTTTCTTT	CASSATGVGAAEAFF
TRBV7-9	TRBJ1-3	few	NA	TGTGCCAGCAGCTTAGCGCAGACGACCCGGGGAGACACCATATATTTT	CASSLAQTTRGDTIYF
TRBV14	TRBJ2-5	NA	NA	TGTGCCAGCAGCTCGGGACTTTTTAAAGAGACCCAGTACTTC	CASSSGLFKETQYF
TRBV5-6	TRBJ1-2	few	NA	TGTGCCAGCAGCCCGCGTCCAACAGCTAACTATGGCTACACCTTC	CASSPRPTANYGYTF
TRBV13	TRBJ1-1	NA	TRBD1	TGTGCCAGCAGCTTATGGGACAGGGAATCTTTCTTT	CASSLWDRESFF
TRBV10-3	TRBJ1-2	NA	TRBD1	TGTGCCATCAATCCGGACAGGAGGTCCTATGGCTACACCTTC	CAINPDRRSYGYTF